These 19 T cell receptor beta chains were sequenced from one sample in a study of blood T cell repertoires in COVID-19. Clones were read by immunoSEQ multiplex PCR, and TCRdb kept only the in-frame ones, dropping some. The table records 60,000 to 70,000 clones, 75% to 80% of them present only once. Sequenced: peripheral blood. Receptors were obtained from a woman older than 75 with acute or convalescent COVID-19.

The chain combines TRBV5-1 with TRBJ1-2; TRBD1 matches at 7 bases. Germline loops: CDR1 SGHRS, CDR2 YFSETQ. V lost 6 bases, J lost 7 bases, and 6 bases stayed unmatched. This CDR3 is built from 12 residues. CDR3 sequence reads: CASTDRAGGYTF. In DNA, the CDR3 is TGCGCCAGCACTGACAGGGCAGGTGGCTACACCTTC.

This clone was counted between two and nine times. J is TRBJ2-7 and V is TRBV19; possibly TRBD2 for D (5 bases). The CDR3 runs to 17 residues. Germline assignment: CDR1 LNHDA and CDR2 SQIVND (reference sequence). Trimming removed 6 bases from V and 5 bases from J, with 26 bases in between. The CDR3 loop reads CASRDWVRRPVPNEQYF. CDR3 DNA: TGTGCCAGTAGGGACTGGGTACGTAGGCCTGTACCGAACGAGCAGTACTTC.

The chain has TRBV7-2 and TRBJ2-7; 9 bases line up with TRBD1. V shed 5 bases and J 4 bases; nucleotides not matched to a gene: 21. Germline V gene data show CDR1 as SGHTA and CDR2 as FQGNSA. This CDR3 has 19 residues. CDR3 in DNA: TGTGCCAGCAGCCGCAAGGGCGGGACAGGGACCCTAGGGGCTTACGAGCAGTACTTC. Its protein is CASSRKGGTGTLGAYEQYF.

The chain employs TRBV19 and TRBJ2-7, with unresolved D. Deletions cut 2 bases from V and 5 bases from J, with 13 bases between. The CDR3 sequence is 14 residues long. Germline CDR1 is LNHDA and CDR2 is SQIVND (reference sequence). In nucleotides, the CDR3 is TGTGCCAGTAGTATATCGCTGACACTCAACGAGCAGTACTTC. Its protein product is CASSISLTLNEQYF.

This clone showed up many times. The V call is TRBV5-4, the J call TRBJ1-4; D not resolved. The V end was cut by 0 bases, the J end by 5 bases, with 8 bases between. Germline loops: CDR1 SGHNT, CDR2 YYREEE (reference sequence). CDR3 length equals 14 residues. The CDR3 protein is CASSLEGSNEKLFF. The CDR3 DNA reads as TGTGCCAGCAGCTTGGAAGGGAGCAATGAAAAACTGTTTTTT.

This clone was observed a few times. V usage is TRBV19 and J usage is TRBJ1-5, with TRBD1 as a possible D gene (5 bases). The germline V gene encodes CDR1 LNHDA and CDR2 SQIVND (reference sequence). The CDR3 extends over 17 amino acids. The germline V and J ends were trimmed by 5 bases and 1 base, with 18 bases remaining between them. CDR3 nucleotides: TGTGCCAGTAGTTGGAGGGGAGTTGACGGAAGCAATCAGCCCCAGCATTTT. It encodes CASSWRGVDGSNQPQHF. Complete variable domain (other parts from reference TRBV19 and TRBJ1-5): DGGITQSPKYLFRKEGQNVTLSCEQNLNHDAMYWYRQDPGQGLRLIYYSQIVNDFQKGDIAEGYSVSREKKESFPLTVTSAQKNPTAFYLCASSWRGVDGSNQPQHFGDGTRLSIL.

This clone appeared a few times. This chain links TRBV5-8 with TRBJ2-5, with 9 bases aligning to TRBD1. The CDR3 is 14 amino acids. V lost 3 bases, J lost 9 bases, and 9 bases stayed unmatched. Germline V gives CDR1 SGHTS, CDR2 YDEGEE. Here the CDR3 DNA reads TGTGCCAGCAGCTGGGGACAGGGATCCTTGGCCCAGTACTTC. This gives the protein CASSWGQGSLAQYF.

The rearrangement links TRBV19 to TRBJ2-3; 7 bases are a match to TRBD2. V dropped 3 bases and J dropped 1; count of bases not matched to a gene: 4. Germline V gene lookup returns CDR1 LNHDA and CDR2 SQIVND (reference sequence). The CDR3 contains 15 residues. The CDR3 spells CASSMGGGRTDTQYF. CDR3 in DNA: TGTGCCAGTAGTATGGGCGGGGGACGCACAGATACGCAGTATTTT.

This clone appeared a few times. V is TRBV30 and J is TRBJ2-5; maybe TRBD2 (7 bases). The V gene's germline CDR1 is GTSNPN and CDR2 SVGIG (reference sequence). The ends were cut back, 3 bases at V and 7 bases at J, with 30 bases in the middle. This CDR3 comprises 18 residues. The DNA for the CDR3 is TGTGCCTGGAGGACACGCGTGATATTCGCGGGGGCAGAAGGGACCCAGTACTTC. It specifies CAWRTRVIFAGAEGTQYF.

The chain uses TRBV28 and TRBJ2-5; 10 positions match TRBD2. The junction had 13 bases not matched to a gene; V was cut back by 5 bases and J by 7 bases. The CDR3 covers 16 residues. Germline lookup yields CDR1 MDHEN and CDR2 SYDVKM. The CDR3 loop is CASSQSGRAGGGTQYF. CDR3 sequence (DNA): TGTGCCAGCAGTCAAAGCGGGAGGGCCGGTGGGGGGACCCAGTACTTC.

The chain is built from TRBV7-3 and TRBJ2-1, with TRBD1 identical over 11 bases. Trimming cost V 5 bases and J 3 bases; bases outside gene matches: 6. The CDR3 has 16 amino acids. Per germline, CDR1 SGHTA and CDR2 FQGTGA. The CDR3 DNA is TGTGCCAGCAGCATCGGGACAGGGGGTGGCTACAATGAGCAGTTCTTC. It codes for CASSIGTGGGYNEQFF. Complete variable domain (other parts from reference TRBV7-3 and TRBJ2-1): GAGVSQTPSNKVTEKGKYVELRCDPISGHTALYWYRQSLGQGPEFLIYFQGTGAADDSGLPNDRFFAVRPEGSVSTLKIQRTERGDSAVYLCASSIGTGGGYNEQFFGPGTRLTVL.

The gene calls are TRBV7-3 and TRBJ2-7; 10 bases are a match to TRBD2. V gave up 2 bases and J gave up 1 base; unmatched junction bases: 2. Germline V gives CDR1 SGHTA, CDR2 FQGTGA. CDR3 size: 15 residues. CDR3 amino acids: CASSLGLADSYEQYF. The CDR3 bases are TGTGCCAGCAGCTTAGGACTAGCGGATTCCTACGAGCAGTACTTC. The entire variable domain, with the rest obtained from reference TRBV7-3 and TRBJ2-7, is as follows: GAGVSQTPSNKVTEKGKYVELRCDPISGHTALYWYRQSLGQGPEFLIYFQGTGAADDSGLPNDRFFAVRPEGSVSTLKIQRTERGDSAVYLCASSLGLADSYEQYFGPGTRLTVT.

CDR3 loop: CASSPSGIILGLGANVLTF. The CDR3 region has the DNA TGTGCCAGCAGTCCTAGCGGGATTATCTTGGGGTTGGGGGCCAACGTCCTGACTTTC. J is TRBJ2-6 and V is TRBV27, with TRBD2 matching 9 bases. CDR1 is MNHEY and CDR2 is SMNVEV in the germline V gene (reference sequence). The CDR3 has 19 residues. The V segment lost 5 bases and the J segment 4 bases; nucleotides outside the gene matches: 15.

This chain uses TRBV6-5 with TRBJ2-1, with D maybe TRBD2 (5 bases). Germline V gives CDR1 MNHEY, CDR2 SVGAGI. V shed 6 bases and J shed 7 bases, with 19 bases lying between them. The CDR3 has 15 residues. CDR3: CASRRLSGRGNEQFF. CDR3 DNA sequence: TGTGCCAGCAGGCGGCTAAGCGGACGGGGTAATGAGCAGTTCTTC.

This chain joins TRBV6-2 or TRBV6-3 and TRBJ2-1, with 8 bases lining up with TRBD2. CDR3 length equals 16 residues. The germline CDR1 and CDR2 sequences are MNHEY and SVGEGT. V lost 2 bases and J lost 1; bases outside the gene matches: 4. CDR3 protein: CASSYPAGESYNEQFF. In DNA, the CDR3 is TGTGCCAGCAGTTACCCAGCGGGAGAATCCTACAATGAGCAGTTCTTC.

This clone was observed a few times. CDR3 region: CATEGLAGHLAQYF. CDR3 nucleotides: TGTGCCACCGAGGGGCTAGCGGGTCACCTAGCGCAGTATTTT. The chain uses TRBV6-5 and TRBJ2-3; 8 positions agree with TRBD2. V shed 10 bases, J shed 10 bases, and the junction held 16 bases outside the gene matches. Germline V gene sequence: CDR1 MNHEY, CDR2 SVGAGI. The CDR3 has 14 residues.

This chain's CDR3 is CASSSIAGMETQYF. CDR3 sequence (DNA): TGCGCCAGCAGCTCCATAGCGGGAATGGAGACCCAGTACTTC. The rearrangement uses TRBV5-1 and TRBJ2-5; 8 bases align to TRBD2. This CDR3 has 14 amino acids. Losses at the gene ends were 3 bases for V and 5 bases for J; bases not matched to a gene: 6. Per germline, CDR1 SGHRS and CDR2 YFSETQ.

This chain links TRBV10-3 with TRBJ1-3, with unresolved D. The ends were cut back, 2 bases at V and 5 bases at J, with 7 bases in the middle. The CDR3 is 13 residues long. Germline V gene sequence: CDR1 ENHRY, CDR2 SYGVKD. DNA for the CDR3: TGTGCCATCAGTGAGGAAAACAGAAACACCATATATTTT. This encodes CAISEENRNTIYF.

The chain combines TRBV7-3 with TRBJ2-2, with TRBD2 matching over 9 bases. The CDR3 covers 15 residues. Germline trimming cut 5 bases from V and 4 bases from J; bases unmatched to any gene: 5. Germline lookup yields CDR1 SGHTA and CDR2 FQGTGA. In DNA form, the CDR3 reads TGTGCCAGCAGCCCCGGACTAGCGAGCACCGGGGAGCTGTTTTTT. It codes for CASSPGLASTGELFF.